The sequence of this T cell receptor beta chain was determined in a study of blood T cell repertoires in COVID-19. Background on the study: T cells, B-cell-depleted T cells, or PBMCs provided the cDNA or gDNA that served as material.

Here immunoSEQ multiplex PCR was the method, and the copy in TCRdb shows in-frame clones only, minus some. The top ten clones hold about 18% of a sample with around 46,000 clones, about three quarters of them seen once. The trim removed 1 base at V and 6 bases at J, leaving 7 bases unmatched. This CDR3 contains 15 residues. Germline lookup yields CDR1 SGDLS and CDR2 YYNGEE. The receptor's source is a human donor with active or convalescent COVID-19. The donor label of this sample is uncertain. Sequenced material: peripheral blood. J is TRBJ2-1 and V is TRBV9, with 7 nucleotides matching TRBD2. DNA for the CDR3: TGTGCCAGCAGCGTACAGGCGGGAGCCCCCAATGAGCAGTTCTTC. Translation gives CASSVQAGAPNEQFF.